This T cell receptor (beta chain) was recorded in a study of blood T cell repertoires in COVID-19. Profiling relied on immunoSEQ multiplex PCR, and the TCRdb table lists in-frame clones only, not all of them. Of some 500,000 clones in the sample, around nine tenths were seen once. The CDR3 length is 15 residues. Trimming cost V 2 bases and J 4 bases, with 15 bases left between them. CDR1 and CDR2 (germline): SGHTS, YDEGEE. Source material: PBMCs or T cells enriched from blood (not recorded which). The chain employs TRBV5-8 and TRBJ2-5, with D possibly matching TRBD1 (5 bases). The clonotype originates from a woman aged 40-49 years who had recovered from COVID-19. The CDR3, as DNA: TGTGCCAGCAGCTTTGGGTTAGGGGCACCAGAGACCCAGTACTTC. This gives the protein CASSFGLGAPETQYF.